The next 24 T cell receptor beta chains were all read from a single sample in a study of T cell responses to AZD1222 COVID-19 vaccine. Measured with immunoSEQ multiplex PCR; TCRdb has only the in-frame clones, and not every one. The sample shows 28,000 or so clones, 88% of them seen only once. Sequencing used peripheral blood, obtained 28 days after the second AZD1222 dose. Every receptor here comes from an adult who received the AZD1222 COVID-19 vaccine.

The chain recombines TRBV28 with TRBJ2-7; weak D call: TRBD1 (6 bases). The CDR3 runs 15 residues. Trimming took off 1 base at V and 6 bases at J, with 16 bases between the two ends. CDR1 MDHEN and CDR2 SYDVKM come from the germline V gene. The chain's CDR3 is CASSLLTTGPSEQYF. Here the CDR3 DNA reads TGTGCCAGCAGTTTATTGACGACAGGTCCCAGCGAGCAGTACTTC.

The chain has TRBV7-2 and TRBJ1-1, with D hard to call. The CDR3 covers 16 residues. Trimming removed 1 base at V and 5 bases at J, with 17 bases between. Per germline, CDR1 SGHTA and CDR2 FQGNSA. CDR3 sequence (DNA): TGTGCCAGCAGCTTAGATAGTGAGGTTATGTGGACTGAAGCTTTCTTT. Protein sequence: CASSLDSEVMWTEAFF.

V and J are TRBV6-6 and TRBJ1-2, with D maybe TRBD1 (6 bases). CDR3 length equals 13 residues. Germline CDR1 MNHNY, CDR2 SVGAGI (reference sequence). V dropped 6 bases and J dropped 10 bases, with 18 bases sitting between them. CDR3 in amino acids: CASSPPGTNIYTF. In nucleotides, the CDR3 is TGTGCCAGCAGCCCTCCCGGGACAAACATCTACACCTTC.

The chain has TRBV28 and TRBJ1-1; D not resolved. Germline-derived CDR1 and CDR2 are MDHEN and SYDVKM. V lost 1 base and J 3 bases, leaving 9 bases between the germline ends. The CDR3 runs to 14 residues. The CDR3 here is CASSLFSWDTEAFF. The DNA for the CDR3 is TGTGCCAGCAGTTTATTTTCCTGGGACACTGAAGCTTTCTTT.

The genes are TRBV19 and TRBJ1-5; no definite D call. V lost 5 bases to trimming and J lost 0 bases, with 11 bases between them. The CDR3 consists of 15 residues. Germline CDR1 LNHDA, CDR2 SQIVND (reference sequence). This CDR3 is CASSDGVSSNQPQHF. The CDR3 bases are TGTGCCAGTAGTGACGGGGTTTCTAGCAATCAGCCCCAGCATTTT.

The V and J genes are TRBV2 and TRBJ2-5; the D gene is possibly TRBD1 (6 bases). V was trimmed by 2 bases and J by 3 bases, leaving 10 bases between them. CDR1 is SNHLY, CDR2 FYNNEI, per germline. This CDR3 contains 14 residues. The DNA of the CDR3 is TGTGCCAGCAGTGAAAACAGGGTAAAAGAGACCCAGTACTTC. This sequence encodes CASSENRVKETQYF.

The CDR3 here is CASSSGLRGGLFF. CDR3 in DNA: TGTGCCAGCAGTTCGGGTCTGCGGGGAGGGCTGTTTTTT. This chain connects TRBV6-2 or TRBV6-3 to TRBJ2-2, with D possibly TRBD2 on 6 matching bases. Trimming cost V 4 bases and J 13 bases, with 16 bases left between them. Germline CDR1 reads MNHEY; CDR2 reads SVGEGT. The CDR3 runs 13 residues.

The chain links TRBV28 to TRBJ1-1, with D unresolved. V gave up 6 bases and J gave up 0 bases, with 11 bases separating them. The CDR3 spans 14 residues. Germline CDR1 reads MDHEN; CDR2 reads SYDVKM. DNA for the CDR3: TGTGCCAGCAGGACTCTTGTTATGAACACTGAAGCTTTCTTT. Translated: CASRTLVMNTEAFF. Using reference TRBV28 and TRBJ1-1 for the parts outside the CDR3, the full variable domain is DVKVTQSSRYLVKRTGEKVFLECVQDMDHENMFWYRQDPGLGLRLIYFSYDVKMKEKGDIPEGYSVSREKKERFSLILESASTNQTSMYLCASRTLVMNTEAFFGQGTRLTVV.

The genes are TRBV2 and TRBJ2-1; D is perhaps TRBD1 (6 bases). CDR1 and CDR2 from the germline V gene are SNHLY and FYNNEI. This CDR3 comprises 12 residues. V lost 0 bases to trimming and J lost 13 bases, with 10 bases between them. CDR3 region: CASSEADRIQFF. In nucleotides, the CDR3 is TGTGCCAGCAGTGAAGCCGACAGGATACAGTTCTTC.

The chain uses TRBV19 and TRBJ1-2; D remains ambiguous. Between the trimmed V and J ends, which lost 7 bases and 5 bases, there was a span of 14 bases. In germline, CDR1 is LNHDA, CDR2 SQIVND (reference sequence). There are 13 residues in the CDR3. The CDR3 DNA reads TGTGCCAGTAATTTTGGTGTAAATTATGGCTACACCTTC. This sequence encodes CASNFGVNYGYTF. Variable domain in full (rest from reference TRBV19 and TRBJ1-2): DGGITQSPKYLFRKEGQNVTLSCEQNLNHDAMYWYRQDPGQGLRLIYYSQIVNDFQKGDIAEGYSVSREKKESFPLTVTSAQKNPTAFYLCASNFGVNYGYTFGSGTRLTVV.

The J gene is TRBJ2-7, the V gene TRBV27, with 9 bases lining up with TRBD2. V was pared by 2 bases and J by 4 bases, with 6 bases of the junction left unmatched. This CDR3 has 15 amino acids. CDR1 MNHEY and CDR2 SMNVEV come from the germline V gene (reference sequence). The CDR3 sequence: CASSLVASGEYEQYF. For the CDR3, the DNA is TGTGCCAGCAGTTTAGTGGCTAGCGGGGAGTACGAGCAGTACTTC.

The chain uses TRBV3-1 (or the pseudogene TRBV3-2) and TRBJ2-1, with 8 bases fitting TRBD2. The ends lost 4 bases at V and 7 bases at J; junction bases unmatched: 6. CDR3 length equals 14 residues. CDR1 and CDR2 from the germline V gene are LGHDT and YNNKEL (reference sequence). This CDR3 reads CASSPAGGRNEQFF. DNA for the CDR3: TGTGCCAGCAGCCCGGCGGGGGGCAGGAATGAGCAGTTCTTC.

The chain links TRBV3-1 (or the pseudogene TRBV3-2) to TRBJ1-1; perhaps TRBD1 as D (5 bases). The CDR3 runs 11 residues. Trimming cost V 6 bases and J 8 bases, with 10 bases left between them. The germline gives CDR1 LGHDT, CDR2 YNNKEL (reference sequence). CDR3: CASRGQREAFF. CDR3 DNA sequence: TGTGCCAGCAGGGGGCAGCGGGAAGCTTTCTTT.

The genes are TRBV28 and TRBJ1-2; D is perhaps TRBD1 (5 bases). Germline V gene sequence: CDR1 MDHEN, CDR2 SYDVKM. V was cut by 5 bases and J by 4 bases, with 17 bases left in between. There are 15 residues in the CDR3. CDR3: CASSPPYGTVYGYTF. For the CDR3, the DNA is TGTGCCAGCAGTCCCCCTTACGGGACGGTCTATGGCTACACCTTC.

The rearrangement uses TRBV2 and TRBJ2-1; 10 bases line up with TRBD2. The CDR3 is made up of 15 amino acids. Germline lookup yields CDR1 SNHLY and CDR2 FYNNEI. Germline trimming cut 7 bases from V and 5 bases from J; bases unmatched to any gene: 8. The CDR3 here is CASNLLAGINNEQFF. DNA of the CDR3: TGTGCCAGCAATCTACTAGCGGGGATAAACAATGAGCAGTTCTTC.

This chain joins TRBV28 and TRBJ1-2; TRBD1 matches at 7 bases. In germline, CDR1 is MDHEN, CDR2 SYDVKM. CDR3 length equals 13 residues. The V gene end was trimmed by 4 bases and the J gene end by 6 bases; junction bases not matched to a gene: 5. CDR3 nucleotides: TGTGCCAGCAGTTCTGGGGACAGCCATGGCTACACCTTC. The encoded protein is CASSSGDSHGYTF.

This chain joins TRBV7-9 and TRBJ2-1; TRBD1 matches 7 bases. From germline, CDR1 is SEHNR and CDR2 FQNEAQ (reference sequence). Germline trimming cut 5 bases from V and 0 bases from J; bases unmatched to any gene: 4. The CDR3 is made up of 15 amino acids. The CDR3 here is CASSQTGNSYNEQFF. The CDR3 bases are TGTGCCAGCAGCCAGACAGGGAACTCCTACAATGAGCAGTTCTTC.

The sample holds one count of this clone. The chain joins TRBV7-2 to TRBJ1-4, with D perhaps matching TRBD1 (5 bases). V was trimmed by 8 bases and J by 4 bases, leaving 17 bases between them. CDR3 length: 15 residues. The V gene's germline CDR1 is SGHTA and CDR2 FQGNSA. CDR3 residues: CASAPTRGFNEKLFF. CDR3 in DNA: TGTGCCAGCGCCCCAACCCGGGGGTTTAATGAAAAACTGTTTTTT. Full variable domain (outside the CDR3, taken from reference TRBV7-2 and TRBJ1-4): GAGVSQSPSNKVTEKGKDVELRCDPISGHTALYWYRQSLGQGLEFLIYFQGNSAPDKSGLPSDRFSAERTGGSVSTLTIQRTQQEDSAVYLCASAPTRGFNEKLFFGSGTQLSVL.

The rearrangement uses TRBV7-9 and TRBJ1-2, with 7 positions matching TRBD1. There are 14 residues in the CDR3. Losses at the gene ends were 2 bases for V and 6 bases for J; bases not matched to a gene: 6. Per germline, CDR1 SEHNR and CDR2 FQNEAQ (reference sequence). The DNA of the CDR3 is TGTGCCAGCAGCTTATTGAACACAGGGGATGGCTACACCTTC. Amino acid sequence: CASSLLNTGDGYTF.

The chain combines TRBV19 with TRBJ2-1, with 7 bases lining up with TRBD2. CDR1 is LNHDA, CDR2 SQIVND, per germline (reference sequence). The CDR3 runs 15 residues. With 5 bases clipped from V and 4 bases from J, the junction kept 8 bases outside the gene matches. The CDR3 loop is CASSVLRGGYNEQFF. CDR3 DNA sequence: TGTGCCAGTAGTGTACTTCGCGGGGGATACAATGAGCAGTTCTTC.

The chain is built from TRBV3-1 (or the pseudogene TRBV3-2) and TRBJ2-7; TRBD2 matches 14 bases. The ends lost 1 base at V and 0 bases at J; junction bases unmatched: 5. Germline V CDR1 and CDR2: LGHDT, YNNKEL (reference sequence). The CDR3 runs to 18 residues. The CDR3: CASSQGTSGGMSSYEQYF. In DNA form, the CDR3 reads TGTGCCAGCAGCCAAGGGACTAGCGGGGGGATGAGCTCCTACGAGCAGTACTTC.

Only a few counts were recorded for this clone. The CDR3 region is CASSFTQGNTEAFF. CDR3 in DNA: TGCGCCAGCAGCTTCACACAGGGGAACACTGAAGCTTTCTTT. The chain couples TRBV5-1 to TRBJ1-1, with D perhaps TRBD1 (6 bases). The CDR3 sequence is 14 residues long. Germline CDR1 reads SGHRS; CDR2 reads YFSETQ. V was clipped by 2 bases and J by 1 base, with 9 bases between them.

J is TRBJ1-1 and V is TRBV9, with D tentatively TRBD1 (6 bases). Per germline, CDR1 SGDLS and CDR2 YYNGEE. The CDR3 consists of 15 residues. V lost 0 bases, J lost 5 bases, and 14 bases lay in between. CDR3 region: CASSVGTVGGTEAFF. CDR3 coding DNA: TGTGCCAGCAGCGTAGGGACAGTTGGAGGTACTGAAGCTTTCTTT. Full variable domain (remainder filled in from reference TRBV9 and TRBJ1-1): DSGVTQTPKHLITATGQRVTLRCSPRSGDLSVYWYQQSLDQGLQFLIQYYNGEERAKGNILERFSAQQFPDLHSELNLSSLELGDSALYFCASSVGTVGGTEAFFGQGTRLTVV.

The chain uses TRBV12-3 or TRBV12-4 and TRBJ2-3; D is unresolved. The CDR3 is 12 residues long. With 3 bases removed from V and 2 bases from J, the gap between germline ends came to 3 bases. CDR3 protein: CASSFATDTQYF. The CDR3 DNA is TGTGCCAGCAGTTTTGCCACAGATACGCAGTATTTT.